This TCR beta chain was captured in a study of response to subunit inactivated influenza vaccine. The CDR3 has 14 amino acids. Germline CDR1 reads LGHNA; CDR2 reads YNFKEQ. Trimming took 4 bases from V and 2 from J; bases not matched to a gene: 1. This clonotype was picked up one time. TCRdb independently ran MiXCR on the RT-PCR reads; one entry per CDR3 protein. This repertoire shows 300,000 to 350,000 distinct CDR3 sequences, approximately 20% found once; its top ten account for around 10%. The rearrangement uses TRBV4-2 and TRBJ1-4, with 7 bases identical to TRBD1. The source was PBMCs from blood, collected 21 months after vaccination. The receptor's source is a man aged 45 to 70 who received an inactivated influenza vaccine. The CDR3 DNA reads as TGTGCCAGCAGCCGGACAGGCACTAATGAAAAACTGTTTTTT. Translation gives CASSRTGTNEKLFF.